This note documents a single T cell receptor (beta chain) sequence. Only in-frame clones appear in the TCRdb table, and some are missing; sequencing was by immunoSEQ multiplex PCR. The data hold some 170,000 clones, with 80% to 90% observed a single time. These data originate in a study of T cell responses to AZD1222 COVID-19 vaccine. The CDR3 is made up of 14 amino acids. CDR1 and CDR2 from the germline V gene are MNHEY and SVGAGI. V was trimmed by 5 bases and J by 4 bases, leaving 14 bases between them. The chain links TRBV6-5 to TRBJ1-1; no clear D gene. This clonotype was obtained from an adult who received the MenACWY meningococcal vaccine as a control. Sample: peripheral blood, taken 28 days after the second dose of the MenACWY control vaccine. CDR3 protein: CASSPPLMGTEAFF. Written as DNA, the CDR3 is TGTGCCAGCAGTCCCCCTTTGATGGGCACTGAAGCTTTCTTT.